One and the same sample provided the 13 T cell receptor beta chains below, sequenced in a study of shared clonotypes between healthy human individuals. TCRdb keeps only in-frame clones here, not all; method: immunoSEQ multiplex PCR. The data show some 1.5 million clones, roughly 98% seen once. Specimen: naive CD4+ T cells sorted from blood. As to subset: CD45RA+ positively selected. The receptors stem from a man aged 30 to 39 in good health.

This sequence joins TRBV19 and TRBJ2-6, with 8 bases that match TRBD1. V trimming: 1 base; J trimming: 4 bases; junction bases outside the gene matches: 9. This CDR3 is built from 18 residues. Germline lookup yields CDR1 LNHDA and CDR2 SQIVND (reference sequence). The CDR3 protein is CASSIVDRVSNGANVLTF. The DNA of the CDR3 is TGTGCCAGTAGTATAGTGGACAGGGTTAGTAACGGGGCCAACGTCCTGACTTTC.

This chain uses TRBV7-9 with TRBJ2-4; TRBD1 matches 8 bases. The CDR3 consists of 17 residues. The V segment lost 6 bases and the J segment 0 bases; nucleotides outside the gene matches: 10. Germline CDR1 reads SEHNR; CDR2 reads FQNEAQ (reference sequence). CDR3 in DNA: TGTGCCAGCAGTTACTGGACAGGGACCAAAGCCAAAAACATTCAGTACTTC. Its translation: CASSYWTGTKAKNIQYF.

The chain carries TRBV19 and TRBJ1-1, with a possible D match to TRBD1 (5 bases). The CDR3 sequence is 10 residues long. Trimming left V 6 bases short and J 8 bases short, with 7 bases between. Germline assignment: CDR1 LNHDA and CDR2 SQIVND (reference sequence). The DNA for the CDR3 is TGTGCCAGTAGAAGGGGAGAAGCTTTCTTT. The encoded protein is CASRRGEAFF.

This rearrangement joins TRBV2 to TRBJ1-2, with D possibly being TRBD1 (5 bases). Germline V gene data show CDR1 as SNHLY and CDR2 as FYNNEI. The CDR3 is 16 amino acids. With 7 bases removed from V and 4 bases from J, the gap between germline ends came to 22 bases. CDR3 loop: CASTLGQHLGGYGYTF. The CDR3 DNA follows: TGTGCCAGCACGTTGGGGCAGCACCTCGGTGGCTATGGCTACACCTTC.

This chain links TRBV5-1 with TRBJ2-7; 13 nucleotides agree with TRBD2. Germline CDR1 is SGHRS and CDR2 is YFSETQ. The CDR3 is 15 amino acids. After removal of 4 bases from V and 6 bases from J, the junction contained 7 bases not matched to a gene. The CDR3 nucleotides are TGCGCCAGCAGCGCTGGACTAGCGGGAGTTCTCGAGCAGTACTTC. Residues: CASSAGLAGVLEQYF.

J is TRBJ1-1 and V is TRBV28; D not resolved. Trimming took 5 bases from V and 4 from J, leaving 11 bases between them. The CDR3 consists of 13 residues. CDR1 MDHEN and CDR2 SYDVKM come from the germline V gene. CDR3 in amino acids: CASSQLGVTEAFF. The CDR3 DNA sequence: TGTGCCAGCAGTCAACTTGGGGTCACTGAAGCTTTCTTT.

The V gene is TRBV5-1, the J gene TRBJ1-4, with 8 bases identical to TRBD1. The V segment lost 4 bases and the J segment 0 bases; nucleotides outside the gene matches: 17. Germline V gives CDR1 SGHRS, CDR2 YFSETQ. CDR3 length equals 20 residues. The CDR3 sequence: CASSPQGMAGGFSTNEKLFF. Here the CDR3 DNA reads TGCGCCAGCAGCCCCCAAGGGATGGCAGGGGGCTTCTCAACTAATGAAAAACTGTTTTTT.

The J gene is TRBJ2-7, the V gene TRBV5-4, with TRBD1 as a possible D gene (5 bases). The CDR3 runs 14 residues. The V gene lost 3 bases and the J gene lost 2 bases, with 12 bases spanning the gap. Germline values: CDR1 SGHNT, CDR2 YYREEE (reference sequence). CDR3 DNA: TGTGCCAGCAGCTGGGAACAGGCCCCCTACGAGCAGTACTTC. This gives the protein CASSWEQAPYEQYF.

Only one count was recorded for this clone. The chain joins TRBV5-4 to TRBJ2-2; 7 positions match TRBD1. V trimming: 4 bases; J trimming: 5 bases; junction bases outside the gene matches: 11. CDR1 is SGHNT, CDR2 YYREEE, per germline (reference sequence). The CDR3 is made up of 16 amino acids. The CDR3 DNA sequence: TGTGCCAGCAGCCTCTCGTTGGACAGGCAAACCGGGGAGCTGTTTTTT. Translation gives CASSLSLDRQTGELFF.

This chain links TRBV4-1 with TRBJ2-4; 8 bases fit TRBD1. V lost 3 bases to trimming and J lost 3 bases; unmatched junction nucleotides: 4. Germline assignment: CDR1 MGHRA and CDR2 YSYEKL. CDR3 length: 15 amino acids. DNA for the CDR3: TGCGCCAGCAGCCACCCGGGACAGGACAAAAACATTCAGTACTTC. Translation gives CASSHPGQDKNIQYF.

The chain uses TRBV29-1 and TRBJ2-7, with TRBD1 matching 9 bases. CDR1 is SQVTM and CDR2 is ANQGSEA in the germline V gene. The V segment lost 6 bases and the J segment 6 bases; nucleotides outside the gene matches: 6. The CDR3 is 12 residues long. The CDR3 protein is CSVTGTGPEQYF. The CDR3 bases are TGCAGCGTAACCGGGACAGGGCCCGAGCAGTACTTC.

On this clone: One end of the junction does not line up with germline, which may come from a read error. J is TRBJ2-1 and V is TRBV7-2, with D possibly matching TRBD2 (6 bases). The CDR3 extends over 11 amino acids. Per the germline V gene, CDR1 is SGHTA and CDR2 is FQGNSA. CDR3 sequence (DNA): TGTGCCAGCAGCTTAGTAGGCGGGGTCCTCTTC. Its translation: CASSLVGGVLF. Complete variable domain (other parts from reference TRBV7-2 and TRBJ2-1): GAGVSQSPSNKVTEKGKDVELRCDPISGHTALYWYRQSLGQGLEFLIYFQGNSAPDKSGLPSDRFSAERTGGSVSTLTIQRTQQEDSAVYLCASSLVGGVLFGPGTRLTVL.

The J gene is TRBJ2-1, the V gene TRBV9; the match to TRBD2 covers 7 bases. This CDR3 contains 14 residues. The J segment lost 4 bases and the V segment lost 6 bases, leaving 7 bases of the junction unmatched. Germline V gives CDR1 SGDLS, CDR2 YYNGEE. The CDR3 DNA follows: TGTGCCAGCACCGTGGGAGGGAGATACAATGAGCAGTTCTTC. This codes for CASTVGGRYNEQFF.